These 15 T cell receptor beta chains share one sample of origin, sequenced in a study of blood T cell repertoires in COVID-19. The protocol was immunoSEQ multiplex PCR, while the TCRdb copy is restricted to in-frame clones and leaves out a portion. The table has approximately 200,000 clones, roughly 77% seen once. The sample consisted of peripheral blood. The receptors originated from a woman older than 75 with COVID-19, enrolled during active disease.

This clone was found once. This sequence joins TRBV19 and TRBJ1-2, with a tentative D call TRBD1 (5 bases). The CDR3 extends over 14 amino acids. The V gene's germline CDR1 is LNHDA and CDR2 SQIVND (reference sequence). V was cut by 2 bases and J by 6 bases, with 13 bases left in between. The CDR3 DNA is TGTGCCAGTAGTATATTAGGGGCTGAGGATGGCTACACCTTC. This encodes CASSILGAEDGYTF.

The J gene is TRBJ2-3, the V gene TRBV9; tentative D call: TRBD2 (5 bases). Per germline, CDR1 SGDLS and CDR2 YYNGEE. The CDR3 is made up of 16 amino acids. Trimming stripped 1 base from V and 1 base from J, with 13 bases between. CDR3 sequence: CASSVRLGAGTDTQYF. The CDR3 DNA reads TGTGCCAGCAGCGTACGCCTCGGAGCGGGCACAGATACGCAGTATTTT.

This clone has more than one count but fewer than ten. The chain's CDR3 is CASSTGVSYEQYF. DNA of the CDR3: TGTGCCAGCAGTACAGGAGTCAGCTACGAGCAGTACTTC. The chain joins TRBV12-3 or TRBV12-4 to TRBJ2-7; a possible D gene is TRBD1 (5 bases). With 5 bases removed from V and 3 bases from J, the gap between germline ends came to 11 bases. The CDR3 loop spans 13 amino acids.

This clone was recorded a few times. J is TRBJ2-7 and V is TRBV3-1 (or the pseudogene TRBV3-2); tentative D call: TRBD2 (5 bases). The CDR3 runs to 15 residues. Germline CDR1 is LGHDT and CDR2 is YNNKEL (reference sequence). The V end was cut by 0 bases, the J end by 7 bases, with 16 bases between. CDR3 residues: CASSQDLIGVWEQYF. CDR3 DNA: TGTGCCAGCAGCCAAGATCTTATCGGGGTTTGGGAGCAGTACTTC.

The rearrangement uses TRBV28 and TRBJ2-3, with 7 bases lining up with TRBD2. Per the germline V gene, CDR1 is MDHEN and CDR2 is SYDVKM. The CDR3 runs 16 residues. The trim removed 8 bases at V and 3 bases at J, leaving 14 bases unmatched. The CDR3 here is CASSWDYPTRTDTQYF. Written as DNA, the CDR3 is TGTGCCAGCTCATGGGACTACCCGACCAGGACAGATACGCAGTATTTT.

The chain joins TRBV28 to TRBJ1-5; TRBD1 agrees at 7 bases. This CDR3 is built from 14 residues. Germline trimming cut 3 bases from V and 7 bases from J; bases unmatched to any gene: 6. CDR1 is MDHEN, CDR2 SYDVKM, per germline. The CDR3 coding sequence is TGTGCCAGCAGTTTGTGGACAGGAGAACAGCCCCAGCATTTT. Translation gives CASSLWTGEQPQHF.

This clone was seen only once. This chain uses TRBV5-6 with TRBJ2-3; unclear D gene. In germline, CDR1 is SGHDT, CDR2 YYEEEE. This CDR3 region has 12 residues. With 4 bases removed from V and 4 bases from J, the gap between germline ends came to 7 bases. The CDR3 nucleotides are TGTGCCAGCAGCCCGCGAGCAGATACGCAGTATTTT. It is translated as CASSPRADTQYF.

J is TRBJ1-1 and V is TRBV29-1; no clear D gene. This CDR3 is 11 amino acids long. The V and J ends lost 0 bases and 6 bases respectively, with 5 bases between them. CDR1 and CDR2 from the germline V gene are SQVTM and ANQGSEA. CDR3 in amino acids: CSVEDFSEAFF. Written as DNA, the CDR3 is TGCAGCGTTGAAGATTTCTCTGAAGCTTTCTTT.

This clone was found once. V usage is TRBV5-6 and J usage is TRBJ1-6, with TRBD1 matching over 8 bases. CDR1 is SGHDT, CDR2 YYEEEE, per germline. J was trimmed by 10 bases and V by 2 bases; bases with no gene match: 8. The CDR3 has 15 amino acids. CDR3 sequence (DNA): TGTGCCAGCAGCTTCCTGACAGGGGTACACTCACCCCTCCACTTT. It is translated as CASSFLTGVHSPLHF.

The rearrangement links TRBV11-2 to TRBJ2-3, with 11 bases lining up with TRBD2. J lost 2 bases, V lost 4 bases, and 14 bases had no gene match. Per germline, CDR1 SGHAT and CDR2 FQNNGV. The CDR3 is made up of 19 amino acids. The CDR3 reads CASSSSGTSGGGITDTQYF. CDR3 nucleotide sequence: TGTGCCAGCAGCTCGTCCGGGACTAGCGGAGGAGGAATCACAGATACGCAGTATTTT.

CDR3 protein: CASSRQGTNTEAFF. DNA of the CDR3: TGTGCCAGCAGCCGACAGGGGACAAACACTGAAGCTTTCTTT. The genes are TRBV6-5 and TRBJ1-1, with 8 bases that match TRBD1. The CDR3 length is 14 residues. The V segment lost 6 bases and the J segment 2 bases; nucleotides outside the gene matches: 5. The germline V gene encodes CDR1 MNHEY and CDR2 SVGAGI.

This sequence joins TRBV19 and TRBJ1-5; D perhaps matches TRBD1 (6 bases). There are 15 residues in the CDR3. Per germline, CDR1 LNHDA and CDR2 SQIVND (reference sequence). Between the trimmed V and J ends, which lost 0 bases and 6 bases, there was a span of 12 bases. The DNA for the CDR3 is TGTGCCAGTAGTATAGATAATACAGGGATTCAGCCCCAGCATTTT. Its protein product is CASSIDNTGIQPQHF.

J is TRBJ2-1 and V is TRBV5-6, with D uncertain. Germline CDR1 and CDR2: SGHDT and YYEEEE. The CDR3 extends over 15 amino acids. V gave up 2 bases and J gave up 9 bases, with 18 bases separating them. This CDR3 reads CASSFWQSPSSEQFF. CDR3 nucleotides: TGTGCCAGCAGCTTTTGGCAGTCACCTTCTAGTGAGCAGTTCTTC.

This sequence joins TRBV28 and TRBJ2-7; D not resolved. The germline V and J ends were trimmed by 2 bases and 5 bases, with 10 bases remaining between them. Per the germline V gene, CDR1 is MDHEN and CDR2 is SYDVKM. The CDR3 spans 13 residues. CDR3 region: CASSLINYNEQYF. In nucleotides, the CDR3 is TGTGCCAGCAGTTTAATTAACTATAACGAGCAGTACTTC. The complete variable domain, with remaining parts taken from reference TRBV28 and TRBJ2-7, reads DVKVTQSSRYLVKRTGEKVFLECVQDMDHENMFWYRQDPGLGLRLIYFSYDVKMKEKGDIPEGYSVSREKKERFSLILESASTNQTSMYLCASSLINYNEQYFGPGTRLTVT.

V gene TRBV4-2 combines with J gene TRBJ1-1, with D possibly TRBD1 on 5 matching bases. This CDR3 is built from 16 residues. Germline CDR1 and CDR2: LGHNA and YNFKEQ. Trimming shortened V by 0 bases and J by 2 bases, and 13 bases separated the two germline ends. The CDR3 nucleotides read TGTGCCAGCAGCCAAGATTGGGGGAGGGAAAACACTGAAGCTTTCTTT. Amino acids: CASSQDWGRENTEAFF.